This TCR beta chain came from a study of T cell responses to AZD1222 COVID-19 vaccine. Sequencing used immunoSEQ multiplex PCR; TCRdb keeps in-frame clones, though not all of them. The data show 95,000 to 120,000 clones, roughly 90% seen once. Note on this clone: Its antigen is currently unknown.

Per germline, CDR1 SGHNT and CDR2 YENEEA. The CDR3 is made up of 13 amino acids. J lost 4 bases, V lost 2 bases, and 2 bases had no gene match. Study-wide points: Clonal diversity was possibly underestimated; the donors were predominantly white British and more often female.

The starting material was peripheral blood, obtained on day 0 of MenACWY control vaccination. This TCR derives from an adult in good health. The chain uses TRBV11-3 and TRBJ2-7; 7 bases match TRBD1. The CDR3 here is CASSLKGAYEQYF. The CDR3 region has the DNA TGTGCCAGCAGCTTAAAGGGGGCTTACGAGCAGTACTTC. Using reference TRBV11-3 and TRBJ2-7 for the parts outside the CDR3, the full variable domain is EAGVVQSPRYKIIEKKQPVAFWCNPISGHNTLYWYLQNLGQGPELLIRYENEEAVDDSQLPKDRFSAERLKGVDSTLKIQPAELGDSAVYLCASSLKGAYEQYFGPGTRLTVT.